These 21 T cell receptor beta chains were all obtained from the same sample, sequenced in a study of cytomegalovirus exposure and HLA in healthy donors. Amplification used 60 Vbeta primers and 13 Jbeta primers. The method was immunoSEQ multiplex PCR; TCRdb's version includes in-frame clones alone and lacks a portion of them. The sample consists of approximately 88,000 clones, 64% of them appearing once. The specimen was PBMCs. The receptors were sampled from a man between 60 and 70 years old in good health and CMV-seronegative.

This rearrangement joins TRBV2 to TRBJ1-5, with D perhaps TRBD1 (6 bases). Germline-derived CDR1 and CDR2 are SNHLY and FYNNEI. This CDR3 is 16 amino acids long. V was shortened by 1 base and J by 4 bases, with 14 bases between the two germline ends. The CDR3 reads CASSEESGQPNQPQHF. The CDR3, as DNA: TGTGCCAGCAGTGAAGAGTCTGGACAGCCGAATCAGCCCCAGCATTTT.

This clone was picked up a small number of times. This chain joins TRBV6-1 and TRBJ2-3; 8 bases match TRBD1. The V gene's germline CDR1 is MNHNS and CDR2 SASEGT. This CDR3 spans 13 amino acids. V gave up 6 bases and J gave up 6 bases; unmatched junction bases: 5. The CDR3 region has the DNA TGTGCCAGCAGCTTGGACAGGGCGGATACGCAGTATTTT. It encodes CASSLDRADTQYF.

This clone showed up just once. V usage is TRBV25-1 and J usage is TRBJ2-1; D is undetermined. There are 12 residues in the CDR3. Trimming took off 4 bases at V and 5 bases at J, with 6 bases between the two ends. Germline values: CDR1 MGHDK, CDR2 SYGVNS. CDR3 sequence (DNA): TGTGCCAGCAGTGCCTACCACAATGAGCAGTTCTTC. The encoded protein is CASSAYHNEQFF.

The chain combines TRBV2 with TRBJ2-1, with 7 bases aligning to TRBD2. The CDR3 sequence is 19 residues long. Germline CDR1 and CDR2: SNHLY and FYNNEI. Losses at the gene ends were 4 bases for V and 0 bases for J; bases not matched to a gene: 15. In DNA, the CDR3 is TGTGCCAGCAGTGGACTAACAGGTAGCGGGCGAAGCTCCTACAATGAGCAGTTCTTC. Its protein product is CASSGLTGSGRSSYNEQFF. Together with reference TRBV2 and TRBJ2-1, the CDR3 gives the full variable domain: EPEVTQTPSHQVTQMGQEVILRCVPISNHLYFYWYRQILGQKVEFLVSFYNNEISEKSEIFDDQFSVERPDGSNFTLKIRSTKLEDSAMYFCASSGLTGSGRSSYNEQFFGPGTRLTVL.

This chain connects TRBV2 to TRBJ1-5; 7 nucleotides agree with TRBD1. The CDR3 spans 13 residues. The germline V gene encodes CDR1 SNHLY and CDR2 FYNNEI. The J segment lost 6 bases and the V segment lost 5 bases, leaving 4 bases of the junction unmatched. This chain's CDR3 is CASSPEGAQPQHF. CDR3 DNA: TGTGCCAGCAGTCCAGAGGGGGCTCAGCCCCAGCATTTT.

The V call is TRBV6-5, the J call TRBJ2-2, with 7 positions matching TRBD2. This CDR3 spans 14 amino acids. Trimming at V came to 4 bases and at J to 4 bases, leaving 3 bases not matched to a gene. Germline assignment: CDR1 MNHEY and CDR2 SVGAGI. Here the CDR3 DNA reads TGTGCCAGCAGTTGGGGACTATTCACCGGGGAGCTGTTTTTT. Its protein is CASSWGLFTGELFF.

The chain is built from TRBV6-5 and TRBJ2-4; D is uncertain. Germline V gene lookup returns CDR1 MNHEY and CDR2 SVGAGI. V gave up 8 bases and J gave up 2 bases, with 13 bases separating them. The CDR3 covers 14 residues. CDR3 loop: CASAHGDTKNIQYF. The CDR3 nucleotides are TGTGCCAGCGCCCATGGAGATACCAAAAACATTCAGTACTTC.

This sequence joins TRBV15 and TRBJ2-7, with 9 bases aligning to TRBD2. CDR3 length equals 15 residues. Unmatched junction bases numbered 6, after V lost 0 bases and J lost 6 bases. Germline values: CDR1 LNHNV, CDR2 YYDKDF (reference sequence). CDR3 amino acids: CATSRDLAGVLEQYF. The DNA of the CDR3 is TGTGCCACCAGCAGAGACTTAGCGGGAGTCCTCGAGCAGTACTTC.

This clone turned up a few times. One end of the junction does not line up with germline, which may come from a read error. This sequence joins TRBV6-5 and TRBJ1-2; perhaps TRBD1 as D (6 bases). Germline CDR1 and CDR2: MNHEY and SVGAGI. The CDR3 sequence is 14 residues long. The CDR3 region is CASSDSYRAGGYTF. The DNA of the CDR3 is TGTGCCAGCAGTGACTCTTACAGGGCCGGTGGCTACACCTTC.

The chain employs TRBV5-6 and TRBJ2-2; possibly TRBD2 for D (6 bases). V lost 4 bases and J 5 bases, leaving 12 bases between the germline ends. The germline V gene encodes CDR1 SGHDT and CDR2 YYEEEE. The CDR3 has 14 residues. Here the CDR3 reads CASSRGTATGELFF. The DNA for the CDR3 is TGTGCCAGCAGCCGGGGGACGGCTACCGGGGAGCTGTTTTTT. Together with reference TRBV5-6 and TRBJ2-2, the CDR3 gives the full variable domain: DAGVTQSPTHLIKTRGQQVTLRCSPKSGHDTVSWYQQALGQGPQFIFQYYEEEERQRGNFPDRFSGHQFPNYSSELNVNALLLGDSALYLCASSRGTATGELFFGEGSRLTVL.

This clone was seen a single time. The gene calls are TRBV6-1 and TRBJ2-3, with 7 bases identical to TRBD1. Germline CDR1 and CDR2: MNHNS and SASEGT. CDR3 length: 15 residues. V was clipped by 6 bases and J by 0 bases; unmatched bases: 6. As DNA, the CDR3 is TGTGCCAGCAGACTCTCAGGGGGAAGCACAGATACGCAGTATTTT. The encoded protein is CASRLSGGSTDTQYF.

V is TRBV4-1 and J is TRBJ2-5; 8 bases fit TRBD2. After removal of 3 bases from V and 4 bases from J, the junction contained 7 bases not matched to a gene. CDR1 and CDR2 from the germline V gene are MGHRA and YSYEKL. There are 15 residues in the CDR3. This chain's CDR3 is CASSQQGAGVETQYF. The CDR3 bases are TGCGCCAGCAGCCAGCAAGGAGCGGGAGTAGAGACCCAGTACTTC.

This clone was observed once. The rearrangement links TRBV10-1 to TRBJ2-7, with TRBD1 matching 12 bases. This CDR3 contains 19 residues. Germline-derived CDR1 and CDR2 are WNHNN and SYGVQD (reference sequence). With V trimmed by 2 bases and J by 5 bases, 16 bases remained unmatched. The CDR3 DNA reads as TGCGCCAGCAGTGAGCGACCATTCTCCCGGGACAGGGGGCTTCACGAGCAGTACTTC. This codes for CASSERPFSRDRGLHEQYF.

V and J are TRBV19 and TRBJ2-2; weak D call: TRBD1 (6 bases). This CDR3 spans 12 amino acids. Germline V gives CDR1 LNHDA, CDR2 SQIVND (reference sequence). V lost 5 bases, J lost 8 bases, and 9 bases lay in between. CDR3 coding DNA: TGTGCCAGTAGTGTCGGGACAGGGGAGCTGTTTTTT. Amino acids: CASSVGTGELFF.

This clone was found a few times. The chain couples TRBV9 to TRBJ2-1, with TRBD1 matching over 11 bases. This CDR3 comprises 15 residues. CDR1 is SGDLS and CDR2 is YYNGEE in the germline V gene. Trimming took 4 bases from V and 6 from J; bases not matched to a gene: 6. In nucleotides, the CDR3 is TGTGCCAGCAGCTCCCGGACAGGGGGCATCAATGAGCAGTTCTTC. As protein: CASSSRTGGINEQFF.

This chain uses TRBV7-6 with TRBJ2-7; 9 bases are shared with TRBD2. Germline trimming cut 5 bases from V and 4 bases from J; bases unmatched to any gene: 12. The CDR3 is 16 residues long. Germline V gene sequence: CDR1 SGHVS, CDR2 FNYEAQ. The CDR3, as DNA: TGTGCCAGCAGCCCTTTTGTCGCGGGGGGGCCGTACGAGCAGTACTTC. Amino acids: CASSPFVAGGPYEQYF.

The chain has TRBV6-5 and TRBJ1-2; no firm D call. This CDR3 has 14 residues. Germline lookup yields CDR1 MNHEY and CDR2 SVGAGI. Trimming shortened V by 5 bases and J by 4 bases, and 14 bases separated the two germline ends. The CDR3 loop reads CASSPARSGYGYTF. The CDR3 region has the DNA TGTGCCAGCAGTCCTGCGAGGAGCGGCTATGGCTACACCTTC.

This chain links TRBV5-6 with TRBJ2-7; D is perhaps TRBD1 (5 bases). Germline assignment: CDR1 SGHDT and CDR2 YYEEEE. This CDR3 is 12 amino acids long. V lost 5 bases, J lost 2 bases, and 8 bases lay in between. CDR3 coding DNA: TGTGCCAGCAGGAGACAGACCTACGAGCAGTACTTC. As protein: CASRRQTYEQYF.

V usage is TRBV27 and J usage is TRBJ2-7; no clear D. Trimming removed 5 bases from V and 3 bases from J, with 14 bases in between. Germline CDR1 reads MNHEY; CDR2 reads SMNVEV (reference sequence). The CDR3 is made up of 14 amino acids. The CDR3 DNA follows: TGTGCCAGCAGTGAACAGTTCGGTTACTACGAGCAGTACTTC. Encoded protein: CASSEQFGYYEQYF.

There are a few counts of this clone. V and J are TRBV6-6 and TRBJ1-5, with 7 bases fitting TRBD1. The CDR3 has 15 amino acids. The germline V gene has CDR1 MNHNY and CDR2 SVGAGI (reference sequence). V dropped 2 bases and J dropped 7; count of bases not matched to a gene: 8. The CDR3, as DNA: TGTGCCAGCAGTTACGGTGGACAGGTCGAGCAGCCCCAGCATTTT. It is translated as CASSYGGQVEQPQHF.

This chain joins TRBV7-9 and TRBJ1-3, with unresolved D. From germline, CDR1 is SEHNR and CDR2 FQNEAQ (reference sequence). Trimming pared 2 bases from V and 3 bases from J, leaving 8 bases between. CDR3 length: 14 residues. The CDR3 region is CASSLMSIGNTIYF. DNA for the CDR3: TGTGCCAGCAGCTTAATGAGTATTGGAAACACCATATATTTT.